Included here is one T cell receptor beta chain sequence, with context. The data were produced by immunoSEQ multiplex PCR, yet TCRdb's version contains in-frame clones alone and is incomplete. The table includes 15,000 or so clones, roughly 73% detected once. Treatment here: randomized to nivolumab then ipilimumab (arm A) or the reverse (arm B). Sorted cells were live CD3+CD8+, lacking CD19 and CD56, from PBMCs. CDR1 is KGHSH and CDR2 is LQKENI in the germline V gene. The junction had 4 bases not matched to a gene; V was cut back by 3 bases and J by 5 bases. The CDR3 is 15 residues long. This sample was taken from a study of sequential checkpoint blockade in melanoma.

Sequencing was performed on CD8+ T cells sorted from blood (inferred from file names), taken from a patient given nivolumab and ipilimumab in sequence. The clonotype comes from a human donor with melanoma. The J gene is TRBJ2-2, the V gene TRBV18, with 9 positions matching TRBD1. The CDR3 here is CASSPGTGLTGELFF. The CDR3 nucleotides read TGTGCCAGCTCACCTGGGACAGGGTTAACCGGGGAGCTGTTTTTT.